The 2 T cell receptor beta chains presented below share a single source sample, sequenced in a study of OX40 agonist ivuxolimab in advanced cancers. Receptor amplification or capture employed the immunoSEQ multiplex PCR assay. Imported from immuneACCESS, the table was reduced by TCRdb to in-frame sequences with V and J called. These copies leave out some clones; in studies compared against another copy, an unresolved V gene accounts for under half, and the cause of the remainder is not known. The sample contains about 93,000 clones, 94% of them found a single time. The top ten constitute about 2.6% of the sample. The source material was CD4+ or CD8+ T cells sorted from blood, sampled in a trial of the OX40 agonist ivuxolimab. All receptors derive from an adult with an advanced solid tumor such as melanoma, head and neck, liver or kidney cancer.

The J gene is TRBJ1-4, the V gene TRBV4-3; tentatively, D is TRBD1 (5 bases). V gave up 1 base and J gave up 8 bases, with 14 bases separating them. In germline, CDR1 is LGHNA, CDR2 YSLEER. The CDR3 has 15 amino acids. As DNA, the CDR3 is TGCGCCAGCAGCCAAGTCCAGGGCGGAGACGAAAAACTGTTTTTT. Its protein product is CASSQVQGGDEKLFF.

The chain is built from TRBV9 and TRBJ2-7; tentative D call: TRBD2 (6 bases). V was clipped by 0 bases and J by 2 bases, with 12 bases between them. The CDR3 spans 15 residues. Germline values: CDR1 SGDLS, CDR2 YYNGEE. The chain's CDR3 is CASSVAAGRTYEQYF. For the CDR3, the DNA is TGTGCCAGCAGCGTAGCTGCGGGGAGAACCTACGAGCAGTACTTC. The full variable domain, completed using reference TRBV9 and TRBJ2-7, is DSGVTQTPKHLITATGQRVTLRCSPRSGDLSVYWYQQSLDQGLQFLIQYYNGEERAKGNILERFSAQQFPDLHSELNLSSLELGDSALYFCASSVAAGRTYEQYFGPGTRLTVT.